These 22 T cell receptor beta chains were sequenced from one sample in a study of patients and donors after allogeneic stem cell transplantation (dated by TCRdb to about 2020). Library prep was done by RT-PCR. Reads for this sample came from a NextSeq 550. The public reads were reanalyzed by TCRdb: fastp trimming at Q25, MiXCR alignment, in-frame beta chains only. Each entry merges the rows of one CDR3 protein and shows their most common DNA and genes. The sample includes some 200,000 distinct CDR3 sequences, with about 40% observed a single time. The ten largest make up about 35% of the sample. Sequenced sample: blood, either unsorted or a sorted T cell fraction (not recorded which). All receptors come from a human donor who was either an allogeneic HSCT recipient or a stem cell or donor lymphocyte infusion donor (not recorded which). It is not recorded whose cells these are; they may come from a transplant donor.

This clonotype was counted only a few times. This chain's CDR3 is CASRDLTQANTGELFF. DNA for the CDR3: TGTGCCAGCAGAGACCTAACTCAAGCGAACACCGGGGAGCTGTTTTTT. V gene TRBV12-3 or TRBV12-4 combines with J gene TRBJ2-2; D is unresolved. V was pared by 6 bases and J by 0 bases, with 14 bases between. The CDR3 covers 16 residues.

This clonotype was detected only a few times. The chain combines TRBV28 with TRBJ1-6; tentatively, D is TRBD1 (5 bases). From germline, CDR1 is MDHEN and CDR2 SYDVKM. V lost 3 bases and J lost 10, with 19 bases in between. The CDR3 contains 16 residues. CDR3 nucleotides: TGTGCCAGCAGTTTGGTAGGGTCATGGGGGGAATCACCCCTCCACTTT. Amino acid sequence: CASSLVGSWGESPLHF.

This chain connects TRBV9 to TRBJ1-6; TRBD1 is a possible D gene (5 bases). This CDR3 is built from 15 residues. Per germline, CDR1 SGDLS and CDR2 YYNGEE. Trimming took 4 bases from V and 8 from J, leaving 16 bases between them. CDR3 region: CASSLNQGDDSPLHF. Here the CDR3 DNA reads TGTGCCAGCAGCCTCAACCAGGGTGATGATTCACCCCTCCACTTT.

This rearrangement joins TRBV18 to TRBJ2-3; 11 bases line up with TRBD2. V lost 5 bases, J lost 1 base, and 5 bases stayed unmatched. Germline V gene sequence: CDR1 KGHSH, CDR2 LQKENI. CDR3 length: 16 amino acids. The CDR3 sequence: CASSGTSGGGTDTQYF. The CDR3 DNA reads TGTGCCAGCTCAGGGACTAGCGGCGGTGGCACAGATACGCAGTATTTT.

This clonotype has more than one count but fewer than ten. This chain links TRBV20-1 with TRBJ1-1, with TRBD1 matching over 11 bases. This CDR3 contains 15 residues. Germline trimming cut 0 bases from V and 4 bases from J; bases unmatched to any gene: 4. CDR1 DFQATT and CDR2 SNEGSKA come from the germline V gene (reference sequence). CDR3 nucleotides: TGCAGTGCTAGAGATGGGGACAGGGGGGGCACTGAAGCTTTCTTT. This sequence encodes CSARDGDRGGTEAFF.

V is TRBV27 and J is TRBJ2-7, with 7 positions matching TRBD1. With 3 bases clipped from V and 4 bases from J, the junction kept 9 bases outside the gene matches. The CDR3 length is 15 residues. Per germline, CDR1 MNHEY and CDR2 SMNVEV (reference sequence). CDR3 nucleotide sequence: TGTGCCAGCAGTTTGGCAGACAGGGCTAAGTACGAGCAGTACTTC. Amino acid sequence: CASSLADRAKYEQYF.

V and J are TRBV15 and TRBJ1-1, with D uncertain. The V and J ends lost 1 base and 4 bases respectively, with 13 bases between them. CDR3 length equals 15 residues. Germline values: CDR1 LNHNV, CDR2 YYDKDF (reference sequence). Here the CDR3 reads CATSRGGVMATEAFF. In nucleotides, the CDR3 is TGTGCCACCAGCAGAGGCGGGGTCATGGCCACTGAAGCTTTCTTT. Full variable domain (missing parts from reference TRBV15 and TRBJ1-1): DAMVIQNPRYQVTQFGKPVTLSCSQTLNHNVMYWYQQKSSQAPKLLFHYYDKDFNNEADTPDNFQSRRPNTSFCFLDIRSPGLGDTAMYLCATSRGGVMATEAFFGQGTRLTVV.

This chain links TRBV4-3 with TRBJ2-2, with D tentatively TRBD2 (5 bases). In germline, CDR1 is LGHNA, CDR2 YSLEER. Trimming pared 0 bases from V and 4 bases from J, leaving 15 bases between. This CDR3 spans 17 amino acids. The CDR3 DNA is TGCGCCAGCAGCCAAGATGAATCGCTAGCTCTCACCGGGGAGCTGTTTTTT. It yields the protein CASSQDESLALTGELFF.

The rearrangement links TRBV5-1 to TRBJ2-3; no definite D call. CDR1 is SGHRS and CDR2 is YFSETQ in the germline V gene. This CDR3 contains 14 residues. V shed 3 bases and J shed 2 bases, with 10 bases lying between them. CDR3 nucleotide sequence: TGCGCCAGCAGCTCCGCCCGGGTCACAGATACGCAGTATTTT. This sequence encodes CASSSARVTDTQYF.

The chain has TRBV29-1 and TRBJ1-1; D perhaps matches TRBD1 (5 bases). This CDR3 is 12 amino acids long. V dropped 4 bases and J dropped 5 bases, with 11 bases sitting between them. CDR1 is SQVTM and CDR2 is ANQGSEA in the germline V gene. The CDR3 bases are TGCAGCGTTGTAAGGGGCAGGACTGAAGCTTTCTTT. Protein sequence: CSVVRGRTEAFF.

The chain carries TRBV2 and TRBJ1-2; D call uncertain. V lost 5 bases to trimming and J lost 7 bases, with 14 bases between them. The CDR3 has 13 amino acids. The germline V gene encodes CDR1 SNHLY and CDR2 FYNNEI. CDR3 DNA: TGTGCCAGCAGTCTGCACGATAGGGTTGGCTACACCTTC. It specifies CASSLHDRVGYTF.

By share, this clonotype ranks as medium-sized. This chain links TRBV9 with TRBJ2-5; TRBD2 matches 9 bases. The germline gives CDR1 SGDLS, CDR2 YYNGEE. J gave up 7 bases and V 0 bases, and 7 bases lay outside the gene matches. The CDR3 runs 15 residues. In nucleotides, the CDR3 is TGTGCCAGCAGCGTAGTTCTAGCGGGGCTCGGGACCCAGTACTTC. This sequence encodes CASSVVLAGLGTQYF.

This chain connects TRBV20-1 to TRBJ1-1; TRBD1 matches at 7 bases. CDR1 DFQATT and CDR2 SNEGSKA come from the germline V gene (reference sequence). The CDR3 has 16 amino acids. The V and J ends lost 6 bases and 0 bases, in that order; junction bases with no gene match: 13. CDR3 loop: CSAAGTRDRVNTEAFF. The CDR3 nucleotides read TGCAGTGCCGCGGGGACAAGGGACAGAGTGAACACTGAAGCTTTCTTT.

The chain carries TRBV6-6 and TRBJ1-5; D call uncertain. Germline V CDR1 and CDR2: MNHNY, SVGAGI (reference sequence). Deletions cut 2 bases from V and 0 bases from J, with 8 bases between. This CDR3 region has 15 residues. The CDR3 here is CASSYGGISNQPQHF. The CDR3 nucleotides are TGTGCCAGCAGTTACGGCGGGATTAGCAATCAGCCCCAGCATTTT.

V and J are TRBV12-3 or TRBV12-4 and TRBJ1-2, with 7 nucleotides matching TRBD1. The J segment lost 2 bases and the V segment lost 7 bases, leaving 7 bases of the junction unmatched. The CDR3 loop spans 14 amino acids. The CDR3 spells CASTLSQGNYGYTF. CDR3 sequence (DNA): TGTGCCAGCACCCTGTCACAGGGGAACTATGGCTACACCTTC.

The CDR3 DNA follows: TGCAGTGCTAGAGTACTATACGAGCAGTACTTC. The encoded protein is CSARVLYEQYF. The chain joins TRBV20-1 to TRBJ2-7, with no clear D. The CDR3 loop spans 11 amino acids. The V gene's germline CDR1 is DFQATT and CDR2 SNEGSKA (reference sequence). V dropped 1 base and J dropped 4 bases, with 5 bases sitting between them.

This rearrangement joins TRBV20-1 to TRBJ1-2, with unresolved D. In germline, CDR1 is DFQATT, CDR2 SNEGSKA (reference sequence). This CDR3 is 13 amino acids long. The V end lost 4 bases, the J end lost 5 bases, and 14 bases lay between the germline ends. CDR3 loop: CSANEYGSYGYTF. The CDR3 DNA reads TGCAGTGCTAACGAATATGGATCATATGGCTACACCTTC.

V and J are TRBV15 and TRBJ1-4; D is undetermined. CDR1 and CDR2 (germline): LNHNV, YYDKDF (reference sequence). The CDR3 has 15 residues. Trimming shortened V by 6 bases and J by 5 bases, and 16 bases separated the two germline ends. The CDR3 is CATSITVLGNEKLFF. The CDR3 DNA is TGTGCCACCAGTATAACTGTGCTGGGCAATGAAAAACTGTTTTTT.

The J gene is TRBJ1-2, the V gene TRBV5-1; no definite D call. CDR1 and CDR2 (germline): SGHRS, YFSETQ. V was clipped by 0 bases and J by 7 bases, with 13 bases between them. The CDR3 spans 14 residues. The CDR3 protein is CASSLDPGRSGYTF. CDR3 DNA: TGCGCCAGCAGCTTGGACCCTGGTAGGAGTGGCTACACCTTC.

This clonotype was seen more than once but under ten times. V is TRBV19 and J is TRBJ1-2; D gene ambiguous. CDR1 and CDR2 from the germline V gene are LNHDA and SQIVND (reference sequence). CDR3 size: 12 residues. Trimming pared 8 bases from V and 5 bases from J, leaving 12 bases between. CDR3 nucleotides: TGTGCCAGTTATCTGGGAGCATATGGCTACACCTTC. Amino acid sequence: CASYLGAYGYTF.

The chain recombines TRBV12-3 or TRBV12-4 with TRBJ2-6; 9 bases agree with TRBD1. The CDR3 has 16 amino acids. The V segment lost 7 bases and the J segment 2 bases; nucleotides outside the gene matches: 6. CDR3 in amino acids: CASTLQGAPGANVLTF. CDR3 nucleotide sequence: TGTGCCAGCACCTTACAGGGGGCCCCTGGGGCCAACGTCCTGACTTTC.

This chain links TRBV5-1 with TRBJ2-7; D gene unclear. V was shortened by 7 bases and J by 0 bases, with 11 bases between the two germline ends. From germline, CDR1 is SGHRS and CDR2 YFSETQ. The CDR3 extends over 13 amino acids. CDR3 loop: CASGGDSSYEQYF. The DNA of the CDR3 is TGCGCCAGCGGCGGCGACTCCTCCTACGAGCAGTACTTC.